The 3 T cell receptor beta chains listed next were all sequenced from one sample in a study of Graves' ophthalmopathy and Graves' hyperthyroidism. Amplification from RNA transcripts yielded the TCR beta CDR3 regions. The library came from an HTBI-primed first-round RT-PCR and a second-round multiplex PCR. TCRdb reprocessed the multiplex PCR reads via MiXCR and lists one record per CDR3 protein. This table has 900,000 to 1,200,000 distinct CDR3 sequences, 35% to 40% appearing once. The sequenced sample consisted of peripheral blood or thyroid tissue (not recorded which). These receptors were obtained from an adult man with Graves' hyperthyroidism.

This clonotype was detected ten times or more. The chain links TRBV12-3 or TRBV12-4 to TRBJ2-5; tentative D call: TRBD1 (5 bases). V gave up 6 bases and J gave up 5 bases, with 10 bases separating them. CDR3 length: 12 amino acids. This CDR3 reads CASSYQGETQYF. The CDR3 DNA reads TGTGCCAGCAGCTATCAGGGTGAGACCCAGTACTTC.

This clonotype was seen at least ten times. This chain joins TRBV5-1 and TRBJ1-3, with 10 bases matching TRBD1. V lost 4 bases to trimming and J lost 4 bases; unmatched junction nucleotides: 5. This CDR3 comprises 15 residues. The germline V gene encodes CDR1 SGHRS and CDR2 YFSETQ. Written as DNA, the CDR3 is TGCGCCAGCAGCCCGGACAGGGGGAAAGGAAACACCATATATTTT. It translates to CASSPDRGKGNTIYF.

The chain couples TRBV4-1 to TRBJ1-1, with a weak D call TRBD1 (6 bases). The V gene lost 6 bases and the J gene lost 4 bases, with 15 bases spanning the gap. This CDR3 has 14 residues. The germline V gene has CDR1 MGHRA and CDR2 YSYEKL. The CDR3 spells CASRGGGRGTEAFF. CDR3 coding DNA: TGCGCCAGCAGGGGAGGGGGAAGAGGCACTGAAGCTTTCTTT.